Presented here are 8 T cell receptor beta chains from one specimen sequenced in a study of blood T cell repertoires in COVID-19. Data came from immunoSEQ multiplex PCR; TCRdb stores just in-frame clones and leaves some out. The sample has roughly 200,000 clones, roughly nine tenths seen once; the top ten hold over 3%. The sequenced sample was PBMCs or T cells enriched from blood (not recorded which). The receptors originated from a woman aged 45 to 65 in a cohort exposed to, infected with or recovered from COVID-19 (not recorded which).

The rearrangement joins TRBV4-2 to TRBJ2-5; D is uncertain. This CDR3 region has 14 residues. Germline CDR1 reads LGHNA; CDR2 reads YNFKEQ. V lost 1 base to trimming and J lost 0 bases, with 6 bases between them. This CDR3 reads CASSQVGDQETQYF. The CDR3 region has the DNA TGTGCCAGCAGCCAAGTTGGAGACCAAGAGACCCAGTACTTC.

This chain links TRBV5-1 with TRBJ1-5; TRBD1 agrees at 8 bases. The CDR3 contains 15 residues. Germline CDR1 reads SGHRS; CDR2 reads YFSETQ. The trim removed 1 base at V and 1 base at J, leaving 1 base unmatched. Written as DNA, the CDR3 is TGCGCCAGCAGCTTGTCAGGGGGCAGCAATCAGCCCCAGCATTTT. Translated: CASSLSGGSNQPQHF.

The CDR3: CASNRQGEQPQHF. CDR3 DNA sequence: TGTGCCAGCAACCGACAGGGGGAACAGCCCCAGCATTTT. The rearrangement uses TRBV7-2 and TRBJ1-5; 9 bases are shared with TRBD1. This CDR3 has 13 amino acids. After removal of 7 bases from V and 7 bases from J, the junction contained 5 bases not matched to a gene. Germline CDR1 is SGHTA and CDR2 is FQGNSA.

This clone has a single count. The rearrangement links TRBV21-1 to TRBJ2-7; TRBD1, as called in the table, went unchecked against the DNA. TRBV21-1 is classified as a pseudogene. The CDR3 totals 15 residues. The CDR3 bases are TGTGCCATCCATGGGGGCGGTAGGCCGACCTACGAGCAGTACTTC. Translating it yields CAIHGGGRPTYEQYF.

The V and J genes are TRBV6-2 or TRBV6-3 and TRBJ1-2; tentatively, D is TRBD1 (6 bases). From germline, CDR1 is MNHEY and CDR2 SVGEGT. CDR3 length: 14 residues. V dropped 4 bases and J dropped 2 bases, with 11 bases sitting between them. The CDR3 spells CASSSTQGNYGYTF. Written as DNA, the CDR3 is TGTGCCAGCAGTTCCACCCAGGGGAACTATGGCTACACCTTC.

The table lists this clone with a few counts. This chain connects TRBV11-2 to TRBJ1-5, with D uncertain. Trimming took off 6 bases at V and 6 bases at J, with 6 bases between the two ends. Germline lookup yields CDR1 SGHAT and CDR2 FQNNGV. CDR3 length equals 11 residues. The CDR3 loop reads CASRALQPQHF. In DNA, the CDR3 is TGTGCCAGCAGGGCCCTTCAGCCCCAGCATTTT. Based on the CDR3 plus reference TRBV11-2 and TRBJ1-5, the full variable domain is EAGVAQSPRYKIIEKRQSVAFWCNPISGHATLYWYQQILGQGPKLLIQFQNNGVVDDSQLPKDRFSAERLKGVDSTLKIQPAKLEDSAVYLCASRALQPQHFGDGTRLSIL.

This rearrangement joins TRBV7-9 to TRBJ1-6, with D perhaps matching TRBD1 (5 bases). The V and J ends lost 5 bases and 10 bases respectively, with 15 bases between them. The CDR3 has 14 amino acids. Germline values: CDR1 SEHNR, CDR2 FQNEAQ (reference sequence). CDR3 in DNA: TGTGCCAGCAGCCTACCGGGGGTACTCTCACCCCTCCACTTT. Translating it yields CASSLPGVLSPLHF.

J is TRBJ2-1 and V is TRBV4-3; the match to TRBD2 covers 16 bases. The CDR3 runs to 18 residues. Trimming cost V 4 bases and J 8 bases; bases outside gene matches: 11. Germline V lookup: CDR1 LGHNA, CDR2 YSLEER. The CDR3 DNA reads TGCGCCAGCAGCCTCGGGACTAGCGGGGGGGCCCGTTTGTATGAGCAGTTCTTC. Translation gives CASSLGTSGGARLYEQFF.